This section outlines one T cell receptor (beta chain) sequence together with its context. Its target is not known. This sample is drawn from a study of human T cells and chemical hapten exposure. Looking at the study overall: Patients had diphenylcyclopropenone applied to the scalp weekly throughout the roughly 25-week study. Predominantly women, the patients had alopecia areata, totalis or universalis.

The time point is: pre-sensitization, week 0. Treatment of the sample: therapeutic diphenylcyclopropenone sensitization with weekly scalp DPC. General study points: Expanded TCRs produced significantly more large CDR3 similarity clusters than controls did.

TCRdb redid the calling of the RACE reads with MiXCR, one entry per CDR3 protein. The top ten clones hold 0.9% to 1.5% of a sample with fewer than 350,000 distinct CDR3 sequences, around 7.7% of them seen once. V was shortened by 2 bases and J by 5 bases, with 9 bases between the two germline ends. The germline CDR1 and CDR2 sequences are MNHNY and SVGAGI (reference sequence). The CDR3 totals 13 residues. The receptor comes from a young man with alopecia areata. Some clones in this sample may be carry-over from other donors' samples. The chain employs TRBV6-6 and TRBJ1-2, with D perhaps matching TRBD1 (6 bases). Specimen: whole blood, collected in connection with sensitization to the hapten diphenylcyclopropenone (DPC). CDR3: CASSYPDSYGYTF. For the CDR3, the DNA is TGTGCCAGCAGTTACCCGGACAGTTATGGCTACACCTTC.